This TCR beta chain was documented in a study of T cells in Graves' hyperthyroidism and ophthalmopathy. CDR1 and CDR2 from the germline V gene are MNHEY and SVGEGT. The CDR3 runs to 16 residues. A remark on this clonotype: One end of the junction is discordant with germline, which a read error may explain.

Researchers amplified the TCR beta CDR3 regions from RNA transcripts. First-round RT-PCR with HTBI primers amplified the TCR CDR3 region. A single record per CDR3 protein comes from TCRdb applying MiXCR to the multiplex PCR reads. The repertoire holds some 510,000 distinct CDR3 sequences, with around 21% as singletons. Sequenced input: blood. The receptor's source is a man between 18 and 35 years old with Graves' hyperthyroidism. J is TRBJ1-2 and V is TRBV6-2 or TRBV6-3; the D gene is possibly TRBD1 (6 bases). CDR3 nucleotides: TGTGCCAGCAGTCTAACAGGGATCGGAGCTAACTATGGCTACTCCTTC. Amino acids: CASSLTGIGANYGYSF.